This is a list of T cell receptor beta chains from one sample in a study of shared clonotypes between healthy human individuals. The table came from immunoSEQ multiplex PCR; TCRdb's copy has only in-frame clones and leaves some out. The sample shows some 470,000 clones, about 79% of them seen only once. Sequenced sample: PBMCs. Receptors originate from a woman in her thirties or forties in good health. Some clones in this sample may be carry-over from other donors' samples. CDR3s include the opening cysteine and the closing phenylalanine or tryptophan. The size of a clone is reported for some rows only, either as once, few or many, or as a class for expanded clones.

j_call	clone_size	v_call	cdr3_aa
TRBJ1-1	.	TRBV19	CASRGSHTEAFF
TRBJ1-1	.	TRBV11-2	CASSSLGGGEAFF
TRBJ2-7	once	TRBV5-1	CASSLAGGGYEQYF
TRBJ2-2	.	TRBV19	CASNRGRTTGELFF
TRBJ1-4	.	TRBV18	CASSPSRGQINEKLFF
TRBJ2-5	.	TRBV5-1	CASSYGTSGIETQYF
TRBJ2-3	many	TRBV7-2	CASSPGPIVDTQYF
TRBJ1-2	.	TRBV30	CAWKEQGPHGYTF
TRBJ1-4	.	TRBV19	CASSTGQGADEKLFF
TRBJ1-3	.	TRBV30	CAWNRAQGGNTIYF
TRBJ2-3	.	TRBV5-4	CASSSALAGDVDTQYF
TRBJ2-1	.	TRBV11-2	CASSLDRFGVTEQFF
TRBJ2-5	.	TRBV7-9	CASTLYESQETQYF
TRBJ2-3	.	TRBV30	CAWLSTSGRPWISTDTQYF
TRBJ1-1	.	TRBV6-5	CASSYQGGRLTEAFF
TRBJ1-1	.	TRBV5-1	CASSLSKGTTEAFF
TRBJ1-1	once	TRBV12-5	CASGLGAGRNTEAFF
TRBJ1-1	.	TRBV7-9	CASSSRQEATEAFF
.	few	TRBV4-2	CASSQEGTGLAGPYEQYF
TRBJ2-1	once	TRBV2	CASRGTSVYNEQFF
TRBJ2-5	.	TRBV18	CASSPLEETQYF
TRBJ1-1	.	TRBV7-9	CASSLYRDNTEAFF
TRBJ2-3	.	TRBV7-2	CASSLQETQYF
TRBJ1-1	.	TRBV29-1	CSVDGTEAFF
TRBJ2-5	.	TRBV7-9	CASSFAGIQETQYF
TRBJ2-3	.	TRBV7-3	CASSPSGMRTDTQYF
TRBJ2-2	.	TRBV29-1	CSVVAAVNTGELFF
TRBJ2-3	.	TRBV5-1	CASSLGPTTSSTDTQYF
TRBJ1-2	.	TRBV5-8	CASSLGGFPGGYTF
TRBJ1-4	.	TRBV30	CAWSLTRRGVNEKLFF
TRBJ2-2	.	TRBV30	CAWSAGRRTGELFF
TRBJ2-5	.	TRBV5-5	CASSLELAQETQYF
TRBJ1-2	once	TRBV28	CASSSEAGADGYTF
TRBJ2-7	few	TRBV30	CAWSPDRELYEQYF
TRBJ2-3	.	TRBV11-3	CASSFGGTQYF
TRBJ1-2	.	TRBV29-1	CSVRGALAYGYTF
TRBJ2-1	.	TRBV7-3	CASSFSGRGNEQFF
TRBJ1-2	few	TRBV10-2	CASSEEGPNYGYTF
TRBJ1-2	few	TRBV9	CASSVGPNPYGYTF
TRBJ2-7	.	TRBV25-1	CASSDSDRGRSGEQYF
TRBJ2-1	once	TRBV28	CASSFGLAGADEQFF
TRBJ1-1	.	TRBV28	CASSLSGGPGWAFF
TRBJ1-2	.	TRBV7-2	CASSLRGGSYGYTF
TRBJ2-2	few	TRBV15	CATSRAWTSAVKLFF
TRBJ2-2	few	TRBV5-1	CASTTSGSSGELFF
TRBJ1-5	.	TRBV15	CATSRDDSTYSNQPQHF
TRBJ2-7	.	TRBV29-1	CSALGTANSYEQYF
TRBJ2-3	.	TRBV10-1	CASSEGGAEVGDTDTQYF
TRBJ2-7	.	TRBV19	CATSTYSGTAYEQYF
TRBJ1-3	.	TRBV7-3	CASSLTGTGSSGNTIYF
TRBJ1-2	.	TRBV30	CAWSEVRGQGYTF
TRBJ2-5	.	TRBV11-1	CASSLAGAGVETQYF
TRBJ1-6	.	TRBV18	CASSPGQLLNSPLHF
TRBJ1-2	.	TRBV4-1	CASSQVGRRNYGYTF
TRBJ1-1	.	TRBV5-4	CASSPDRAKDTEAFF